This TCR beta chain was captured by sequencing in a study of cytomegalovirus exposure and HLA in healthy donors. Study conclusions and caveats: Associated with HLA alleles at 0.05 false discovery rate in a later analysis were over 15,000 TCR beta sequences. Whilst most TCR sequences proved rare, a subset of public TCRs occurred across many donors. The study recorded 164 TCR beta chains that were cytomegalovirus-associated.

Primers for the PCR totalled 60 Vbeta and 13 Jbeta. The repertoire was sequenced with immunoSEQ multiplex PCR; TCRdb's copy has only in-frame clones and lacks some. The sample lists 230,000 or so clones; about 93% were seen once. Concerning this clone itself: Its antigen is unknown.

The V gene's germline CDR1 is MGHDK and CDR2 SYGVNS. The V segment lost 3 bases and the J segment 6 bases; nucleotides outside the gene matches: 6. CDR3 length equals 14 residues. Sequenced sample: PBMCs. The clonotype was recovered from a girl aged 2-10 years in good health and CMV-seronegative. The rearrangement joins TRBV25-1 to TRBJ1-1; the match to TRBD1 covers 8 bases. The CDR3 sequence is CASSDPDRAAEAFF. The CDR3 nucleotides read TGTGCCAGCAGTGACCCGGACAGGGCCGCTGAAGCTTTCTTT.